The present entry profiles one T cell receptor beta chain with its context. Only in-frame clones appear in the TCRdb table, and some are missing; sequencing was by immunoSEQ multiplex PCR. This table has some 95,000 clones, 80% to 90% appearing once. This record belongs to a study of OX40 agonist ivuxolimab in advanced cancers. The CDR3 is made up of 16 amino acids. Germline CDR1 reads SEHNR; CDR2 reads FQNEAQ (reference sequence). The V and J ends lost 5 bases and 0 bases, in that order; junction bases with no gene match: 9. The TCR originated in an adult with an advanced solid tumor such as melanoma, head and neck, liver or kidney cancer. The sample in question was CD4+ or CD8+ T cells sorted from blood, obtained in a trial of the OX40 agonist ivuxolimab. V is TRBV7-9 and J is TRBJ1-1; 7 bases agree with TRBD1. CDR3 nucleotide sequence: TGTGCCAGCAGCCGAACCCCGACAGGGATGAACACTGAAGCTTTCTTT. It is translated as CASSRTPTGMNTEAFF.